A selection of T cell receptor beta chains follows, all from one sample in a study of blood T cells in healthy people across ages. Using its own MiXCR run on the 5' RACE reads, TCRdb lists one record per CDR3 protein. This table holds 790,000 or so distinct CDR3 sequences, approximately 53% found once. Sample: blood. The receptor set was obtained from a middle-aged man in good health. CDR3s include the opening cysteine and the closing phenylalanine or tryptophan. The order of the fields is V gene, CDR3 protein.

V gene: TRBV28
CDR3 protein: CASSLVQGAGREQYF

V gene: TRBV12-3/TRBV12-4
CDR3 protein: CAIAVTSSYEQYF

V gene: TRBV28
CDR3 protein: CASSPLDRDQETQYF

V gene: TRBV5-6
CDR3 protein: CASSHEDRNYGYTF

V gene: TRBV6-2/TRBV6-3
CDR3 protein: CASRRINTGDGHEQFF

V gene: TRBV9
CDR3 protein: CASSPDGTNTEAFF

V gene: TRBV7-2
CDR3 protein: CASSRRQGSVYEQYF

V gene: TRBV28
CDR3 protein: CASNRDNYEQYF

V gene: TRBV9
CDR3 protein: CASSVGTELYNEQYF

V gene: TRBV6-6
CDR3 protein: CASSVPDSEKLFF

V gene: TRBV27
CDR3 protein: CASSSRRGLWEQYF

V gene: TRBV2
CDR3 protein: CASRVNRARADTQYF

V gene: TRBV20-1
CDR3 protein: CSANPIWGGSEKLFF

V gene: TRBV29-1
CDR3 protein: CSAHSRGKETQYF

V gene: TRBV12-3/TRBV12-4
CDR3 protein: CASSLLGKGNTEAFF

V gene: TRBV20-1
CDR3 protein: CSARVGNNQPQHF

V gene: TRBV12-3/TRBV12-4
CDR3 protein: CASTMAGTTPCEQYF

V gene: TRBV28
CDR3 protein: CASSERGTQYF

V gene: TRBV11-2
CDR3 protein: CASSLRPGGEQFF

V gene: TRBV2
CDR3 protein: CASSEEGETATNEKLFF

V gene: TRBV20-1
CDR3 protein: CSARGLAIWDTQYF

V gene: TRBV4-1
CDR3 protein: CASSQGSVRDWGQFF

V gene: TRBV5-1
CDR3 protein: CASSLVSRSSYNSPLHF

V gene: TRBV12-3/TRBV12-4
CDR3 protein: CASSFGGATDTEYF